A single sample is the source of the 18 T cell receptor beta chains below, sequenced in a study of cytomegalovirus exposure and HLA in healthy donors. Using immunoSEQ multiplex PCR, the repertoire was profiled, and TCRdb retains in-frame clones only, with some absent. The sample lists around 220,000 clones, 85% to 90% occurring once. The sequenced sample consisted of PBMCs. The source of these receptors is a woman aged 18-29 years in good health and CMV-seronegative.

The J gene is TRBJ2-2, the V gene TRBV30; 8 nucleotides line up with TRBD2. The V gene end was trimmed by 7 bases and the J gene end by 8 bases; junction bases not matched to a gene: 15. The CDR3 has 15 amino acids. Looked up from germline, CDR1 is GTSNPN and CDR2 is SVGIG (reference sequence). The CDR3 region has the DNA TGTGCCTCAACCACCGGGACTAGAGGCGCGGGGGAGCTGTTTTTT. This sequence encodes CASTTGTRGAGELFF.

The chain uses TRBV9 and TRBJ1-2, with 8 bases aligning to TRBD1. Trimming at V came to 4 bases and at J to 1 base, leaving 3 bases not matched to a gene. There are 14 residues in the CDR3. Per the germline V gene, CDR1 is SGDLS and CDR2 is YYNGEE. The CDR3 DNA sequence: TGTGCCAGCAGCCCCGGACAGGGTAACTATGGCTACACCTTC. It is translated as CASSPGQGNYGYTF. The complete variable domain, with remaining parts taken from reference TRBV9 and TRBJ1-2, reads DSGVTQTPKHLITATGQRVTLRCSPRSGDLSVYWYQQSLDQGLQFLIQYYNGEERAKGNILERFSAQQFPDLHSELNLSSLELGDSALYFCASSPGQGNYGYTFGSGTRLTVV.

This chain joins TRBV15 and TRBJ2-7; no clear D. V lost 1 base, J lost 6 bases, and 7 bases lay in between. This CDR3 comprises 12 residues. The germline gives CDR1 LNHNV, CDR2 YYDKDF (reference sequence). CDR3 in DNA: TGTGCCACCAGCAGAGTACGAGGCGAGCAGTACTTC. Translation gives CATSRVRGEQYF.

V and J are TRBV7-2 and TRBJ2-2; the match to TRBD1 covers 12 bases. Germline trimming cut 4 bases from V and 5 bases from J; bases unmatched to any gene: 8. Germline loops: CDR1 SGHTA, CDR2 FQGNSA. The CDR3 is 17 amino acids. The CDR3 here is CASSYGTGGSITGELFF. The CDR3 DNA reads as TGTGCCAGCAGCTACGGGACAGGGGGCAGTATTACCGGGGAGCTGTTTTTT.

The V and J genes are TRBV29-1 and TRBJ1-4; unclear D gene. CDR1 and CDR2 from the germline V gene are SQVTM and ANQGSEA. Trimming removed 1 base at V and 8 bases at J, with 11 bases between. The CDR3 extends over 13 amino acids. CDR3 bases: TGCAGCGTTGAAGTTATGGTTGGCGAAAAACTGTTTTTT. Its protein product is CSVEVMVGEKLFF.

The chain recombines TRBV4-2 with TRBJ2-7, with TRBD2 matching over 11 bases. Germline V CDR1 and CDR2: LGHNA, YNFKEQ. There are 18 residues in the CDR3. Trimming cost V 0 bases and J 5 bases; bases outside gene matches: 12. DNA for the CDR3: TGTGCCAGCAGCCAAGAGTTTGAGTTAGCGGGAGGGCCCCACGAGCAGTACTTC. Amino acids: CASSQEFELAGGPHEQYF.

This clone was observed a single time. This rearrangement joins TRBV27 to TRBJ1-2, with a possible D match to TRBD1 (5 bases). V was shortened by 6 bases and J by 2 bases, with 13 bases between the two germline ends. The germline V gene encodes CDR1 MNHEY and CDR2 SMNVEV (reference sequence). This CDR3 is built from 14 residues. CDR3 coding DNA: TGTGCCAGCAGCCAGGGAACTAAAAACTATGGCTACACCTTC. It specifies CASSQGTKNYGYTF.

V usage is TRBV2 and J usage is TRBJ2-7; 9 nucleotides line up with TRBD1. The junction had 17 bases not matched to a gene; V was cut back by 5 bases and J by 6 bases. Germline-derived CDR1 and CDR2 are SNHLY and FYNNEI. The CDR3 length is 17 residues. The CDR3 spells CASSYNLSYRGLGEQYF. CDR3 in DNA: TGTGCCAGCAGTTATAACCTATCTTACAGGGGGCTAGGCGAGCAGTACTTC.

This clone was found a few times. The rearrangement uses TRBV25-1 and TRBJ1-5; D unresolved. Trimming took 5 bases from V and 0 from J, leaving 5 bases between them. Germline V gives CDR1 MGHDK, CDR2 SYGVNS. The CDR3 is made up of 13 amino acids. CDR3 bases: TGTGCCAGCAGTTTACTTAGCAATCAGCCCCAGCATTTT. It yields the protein CASSLLSNQPQHF.

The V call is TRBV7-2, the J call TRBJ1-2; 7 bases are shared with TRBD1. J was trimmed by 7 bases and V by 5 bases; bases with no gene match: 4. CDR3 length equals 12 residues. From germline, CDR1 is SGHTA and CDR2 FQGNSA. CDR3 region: CASSRPGGGYTF. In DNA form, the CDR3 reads TGTGCCAGCAGCCGTCCAGGGGGTGGCTACACCTTC.

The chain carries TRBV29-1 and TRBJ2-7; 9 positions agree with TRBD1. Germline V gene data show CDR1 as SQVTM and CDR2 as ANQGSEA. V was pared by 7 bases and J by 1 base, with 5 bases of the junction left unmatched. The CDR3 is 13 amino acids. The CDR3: CSASGTGSYEQYF. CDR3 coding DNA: TGCAGCGCATCCGGGACAGGGTCCTACGAGCAGTACTTC.

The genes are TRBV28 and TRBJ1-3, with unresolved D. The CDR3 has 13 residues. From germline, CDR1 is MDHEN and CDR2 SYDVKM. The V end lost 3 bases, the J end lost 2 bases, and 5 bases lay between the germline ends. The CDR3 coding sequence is TGTGCCAGCAGTTTGGCGGCTGGAAACACCATATATTTT. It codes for CASSLAAGNTIYF.

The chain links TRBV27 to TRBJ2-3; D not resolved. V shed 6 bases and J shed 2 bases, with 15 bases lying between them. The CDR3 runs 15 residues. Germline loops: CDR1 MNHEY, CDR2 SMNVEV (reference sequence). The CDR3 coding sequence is TGTGCCAGCAGGGCACGCGGCCATAACACAGATACGCAGTATTTT. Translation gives CASRARGHNTDTQYF.

In nucleotides, the CDR3 is TGTGCCAGCACCACGGGGGAGCTTAACTATGGCTACACCTTC. It specifies CASTTGELNYGYTF. The V call is TRBV6-6, the J call TRBJ1-2; D is perhaps TRBD1 (5 bases). Trimming pared 7 bases from V and 1 base from J, leaving 13 bases between. CDR3 size: 14 residues. CDR1 MNHNY and CDR2 SVGAGI come from the germline V gene (reference sequence).

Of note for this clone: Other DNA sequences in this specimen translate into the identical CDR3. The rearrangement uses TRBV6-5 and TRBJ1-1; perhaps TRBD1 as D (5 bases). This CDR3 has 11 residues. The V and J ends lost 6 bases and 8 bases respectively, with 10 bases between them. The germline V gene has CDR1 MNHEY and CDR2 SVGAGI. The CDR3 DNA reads TGTGCCAGCAGCCGCGACAGCGAAGCTTTCTTT. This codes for CASSRDSEAFF.

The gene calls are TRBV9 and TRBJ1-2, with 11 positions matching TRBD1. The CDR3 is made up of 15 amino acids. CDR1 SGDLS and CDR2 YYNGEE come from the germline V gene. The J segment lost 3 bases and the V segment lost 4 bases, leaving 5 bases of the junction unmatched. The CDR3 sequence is CASSPGTGGYYGYTF. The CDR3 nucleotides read TGTGCCAGCAGCCCAGGGACAGGGGGATACTATGGCTACACCTTC.

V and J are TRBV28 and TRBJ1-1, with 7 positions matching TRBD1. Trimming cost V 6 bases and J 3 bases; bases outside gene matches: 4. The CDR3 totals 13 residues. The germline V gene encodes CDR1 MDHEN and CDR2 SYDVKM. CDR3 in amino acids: CASRRDSYTEAFF. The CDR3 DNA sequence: TGTGCCAGCAGGCGGGACAGTTACACTGAAGCTTTCTTT.

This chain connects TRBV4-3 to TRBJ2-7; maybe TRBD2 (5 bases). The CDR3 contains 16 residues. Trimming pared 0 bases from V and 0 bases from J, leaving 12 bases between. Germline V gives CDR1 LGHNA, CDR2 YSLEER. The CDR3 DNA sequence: TGCGCCAGCAGCCAAGATGCCCAGCTAGCCTCCTACGAGCAGTACTTC. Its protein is CASSQDAQLASYEQYF.